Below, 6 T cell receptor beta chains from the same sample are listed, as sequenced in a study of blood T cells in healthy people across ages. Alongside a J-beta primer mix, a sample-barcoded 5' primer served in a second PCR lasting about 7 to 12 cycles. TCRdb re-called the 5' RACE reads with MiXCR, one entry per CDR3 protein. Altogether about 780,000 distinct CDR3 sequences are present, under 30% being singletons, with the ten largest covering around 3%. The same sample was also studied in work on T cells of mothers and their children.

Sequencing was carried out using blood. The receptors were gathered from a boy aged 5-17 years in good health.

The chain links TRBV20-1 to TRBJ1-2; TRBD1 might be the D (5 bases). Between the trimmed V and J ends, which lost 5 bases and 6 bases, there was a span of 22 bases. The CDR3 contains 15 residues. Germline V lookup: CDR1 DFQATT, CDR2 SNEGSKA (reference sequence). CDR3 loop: CSALMYEGPNHGYTF. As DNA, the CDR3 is TGCAGTGCTCTAATGTATGAGGGACCGAACCATGGCTACACCTTC.

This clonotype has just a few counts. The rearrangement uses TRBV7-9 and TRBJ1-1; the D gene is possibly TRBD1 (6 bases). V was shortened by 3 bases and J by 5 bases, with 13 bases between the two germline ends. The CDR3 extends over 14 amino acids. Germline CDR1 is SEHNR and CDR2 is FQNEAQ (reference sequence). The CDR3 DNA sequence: TGTGCCAGCAGCTTTACAGGGTGGGATACTGAAGCTTTCTTT. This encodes CASSFTGWDTEAFF.

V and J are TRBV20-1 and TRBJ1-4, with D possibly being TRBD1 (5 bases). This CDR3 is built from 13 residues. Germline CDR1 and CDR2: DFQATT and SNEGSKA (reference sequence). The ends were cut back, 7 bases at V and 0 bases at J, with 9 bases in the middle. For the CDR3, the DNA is TGCAGTGTTGGGGGTGCAACTAATGAAAAACTGTTTTTT. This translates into CSVGGATNEKLFF.

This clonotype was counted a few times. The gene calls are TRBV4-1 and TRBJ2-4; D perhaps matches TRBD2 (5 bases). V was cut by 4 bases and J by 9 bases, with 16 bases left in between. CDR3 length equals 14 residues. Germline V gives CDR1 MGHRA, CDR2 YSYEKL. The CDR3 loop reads CASSPIKREGIQYF. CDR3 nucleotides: TGCGCCAGCAGCCCCATCAAGAGGGAAGGCATTCAGTACTTC.

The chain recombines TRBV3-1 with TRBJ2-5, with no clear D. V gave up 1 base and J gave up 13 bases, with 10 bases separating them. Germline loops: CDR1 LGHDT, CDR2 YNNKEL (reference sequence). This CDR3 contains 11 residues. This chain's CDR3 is CASSQVSSLYF. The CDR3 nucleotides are TGTGCCAGCAGCCAAGTCTCATCTCTGTACTTC.

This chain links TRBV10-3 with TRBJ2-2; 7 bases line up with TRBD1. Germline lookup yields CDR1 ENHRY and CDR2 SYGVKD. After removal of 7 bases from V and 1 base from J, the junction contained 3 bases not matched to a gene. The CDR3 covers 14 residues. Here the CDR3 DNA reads TGTGCCATCAACGGACAGGAGAACACCGGGGAGCTGTTTTTT. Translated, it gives CAINGQENTGELFF.